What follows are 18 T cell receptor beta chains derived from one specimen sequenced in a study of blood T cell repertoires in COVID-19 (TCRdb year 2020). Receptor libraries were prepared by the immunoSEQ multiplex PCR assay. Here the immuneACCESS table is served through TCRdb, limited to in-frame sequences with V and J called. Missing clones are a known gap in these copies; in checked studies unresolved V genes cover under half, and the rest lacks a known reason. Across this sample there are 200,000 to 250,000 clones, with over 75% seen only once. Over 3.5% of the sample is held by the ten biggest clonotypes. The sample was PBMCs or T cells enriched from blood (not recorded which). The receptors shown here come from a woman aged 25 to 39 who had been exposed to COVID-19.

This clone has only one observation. CDR3 in DNA: TGTGCCAGCAGTGGGACAGGCAATTACGAGCAGTACTTC. Residues: CASSGTGNYEQYF. This rearrangement joins TRBV2 to TRBJ2-7, with TRBD1 matching 7 bases. This CDR3 spans 13 amino acids. The V gene end was trimmed by 4 bases and the J gene end by 4 bases; junction bases not matched to a gene: 4. Germline values: CDR1 SNHLY, CDR2 FYNNEI. Combining the CDR3 with reference TRBV2 and TRBJ2-7 gives the whole variable domain EPEVTQTPSHQVTQMGQEVILRCVPISNHLYFYWYRQILGQKVEFLVSFYNNEISEKSEIFDDQFSVERPDGSNFTLKIRSTKLEDSAMYFCASSGTGNYEQYFGPGTRLTVT.

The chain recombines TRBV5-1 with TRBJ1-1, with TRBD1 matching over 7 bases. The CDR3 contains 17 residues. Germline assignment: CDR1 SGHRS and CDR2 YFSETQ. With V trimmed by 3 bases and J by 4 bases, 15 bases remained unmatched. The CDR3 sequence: CASSSQTGIGGSTEAFF. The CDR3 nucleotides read TGCGCCAGCAGCTCCCAGACAGGGATAGGAGGAAGCACTGAAGCTTTCTTT.

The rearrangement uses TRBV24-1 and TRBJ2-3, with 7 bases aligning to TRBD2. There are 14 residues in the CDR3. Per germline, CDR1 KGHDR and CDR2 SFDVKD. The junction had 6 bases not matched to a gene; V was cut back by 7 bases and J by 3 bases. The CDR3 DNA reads TGTGCCACCAGCGCGGGAGTCGGTACAGATACGCAGTATTTT. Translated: CATSAGVGTDTQYF.

The CDR3 here is CASSGSGNTIYF. As DNA, the CDR3 is TGTGCCAGCAGTGGCAGTGGAAACACCATATATTTT. The chain joins TRBV25-1 to TRBJ1-3; D ambiguous. V lost 4 bases, J lost 3 bases, and 4 bases lay in between. The CDR3 is 12 residues long. Per germline, CDR1 MGHDK and CDR2 SYGVNS.

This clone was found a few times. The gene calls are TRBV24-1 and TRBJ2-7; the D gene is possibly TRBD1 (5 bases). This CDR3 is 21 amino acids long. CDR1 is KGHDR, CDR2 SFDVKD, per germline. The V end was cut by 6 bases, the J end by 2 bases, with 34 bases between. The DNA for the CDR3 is TGTGCCACCAGTCCCCTTTACGATCCGGGTAACAGGCTATCAGGACCCTACGAGCAGTACTTC. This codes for CATSPLYDPGNRLSGPYEQYF.

The CDR3, as DNA: TGTGCCAGCAGGGATTTAGCGGAACAAGAGACCCAGTACTTC. This gives the protein CASRDLAEQETQYF. The V call is TRBV2, the J call TRBJ2-5; tentatively, D is TRBD2 (6 bases). This CDR3 has 14 residues. V was cut by 6 bases and J by 2 bases, with 13 bases left in between. The germline V gene has CDR1 SNHLY and CDR2 FYNNEI.

DNA for the CDR3: TGTGCCAGCAGCCACGGGGGCACTGAAGCTTTCTTT. It codes for CASSHGGTEAFF. The rearrangement uses TRBV11-2 and TRBJ1-1, with D possibly being TRBD1 (5 bases). V was shortened by 5 bases and J by 4 bases, with 8 bases between the two germline ends. Germline loops: CDR1 SGHAT, CDR2 FQNNGV. The CDR3 loop spans 12 amino acids.

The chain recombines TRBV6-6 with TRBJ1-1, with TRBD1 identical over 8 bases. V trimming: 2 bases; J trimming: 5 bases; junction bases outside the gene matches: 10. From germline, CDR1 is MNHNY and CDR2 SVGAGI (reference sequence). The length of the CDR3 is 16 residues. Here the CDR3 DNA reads TGTGCCAGCAGTTACCCCGCACAGGGGGGCAGAACTGAAGCTTTCTTT. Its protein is CASSYPAQGGRTEAFF.

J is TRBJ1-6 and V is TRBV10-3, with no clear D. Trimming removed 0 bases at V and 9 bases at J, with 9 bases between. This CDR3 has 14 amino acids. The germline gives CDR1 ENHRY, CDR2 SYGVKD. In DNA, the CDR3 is TGTGCCATCAGTGAGTCGGCAGGAGGTTCACCCCTCCACTTT. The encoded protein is CAISESAGGSPLHF.

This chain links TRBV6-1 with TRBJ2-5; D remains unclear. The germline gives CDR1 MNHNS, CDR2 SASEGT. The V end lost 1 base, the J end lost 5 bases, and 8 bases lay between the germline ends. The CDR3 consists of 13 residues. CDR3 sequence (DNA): TGTGCCAGCAGTGAAGTGACTCCGGAGACCCAGTACTTC. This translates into CASSEVTPETQYF.

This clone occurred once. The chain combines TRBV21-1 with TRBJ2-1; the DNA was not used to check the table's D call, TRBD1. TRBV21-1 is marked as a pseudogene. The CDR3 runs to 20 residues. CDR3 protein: CATSRDRGYLAGNSYNEQFF. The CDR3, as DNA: TGTGCCACCTCCCGGGACAGGGGGTATCTTGCGGGCAACTCCTACAATGAGCAGTTCTTC.

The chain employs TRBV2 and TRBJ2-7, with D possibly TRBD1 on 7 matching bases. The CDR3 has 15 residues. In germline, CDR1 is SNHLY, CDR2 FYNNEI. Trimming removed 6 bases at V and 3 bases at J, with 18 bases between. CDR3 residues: CASRGGQPNFYEQYF. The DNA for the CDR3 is TGTGCCAGCAGGGGGGGACAGCCCAATTTCTACGAGCAGTACTTC.

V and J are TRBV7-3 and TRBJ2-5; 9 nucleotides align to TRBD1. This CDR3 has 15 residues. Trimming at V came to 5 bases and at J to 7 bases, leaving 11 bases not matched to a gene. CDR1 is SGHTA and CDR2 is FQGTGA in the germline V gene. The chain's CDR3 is CASSPWTGALGTQYF. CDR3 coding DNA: TGTGCCAGCAGCCCCTGGACAGGGGCCCTCGGGACCCAGTACTTC.

CDR3 loop: CAWQSGSNQPQHF. DNA for the CDR3: TGTGCCTGGCAATCGGGAAGCAATCAGCCCCAGCATTTT. The chain recombines TRBV30 with TRBJ1-5; D gene uncertain. CDR3 length: 13 amino acids. From germline, CDR1 is GTSNPN and CDR2 SVGIG (reference sequence). The germline V and J ends were trimmed by 5 bases and 1 base, with 9 bases remaining between them.

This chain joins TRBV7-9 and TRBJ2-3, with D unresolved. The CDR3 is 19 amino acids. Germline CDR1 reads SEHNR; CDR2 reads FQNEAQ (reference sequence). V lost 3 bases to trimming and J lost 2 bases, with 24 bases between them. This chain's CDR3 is CASSFLVYEPRNHTDTQYF. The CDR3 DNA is TGTGCCAGCAGCTTTCTAGTGTATGAGCCCCGGAACCACACAGATACGCAGTATTTT.

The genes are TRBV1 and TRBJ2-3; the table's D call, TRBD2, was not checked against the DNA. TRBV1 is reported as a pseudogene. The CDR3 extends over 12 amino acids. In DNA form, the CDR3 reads TGCACCAGCAGCCAAGATCGAGATACGCAGTATTTT. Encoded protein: CTSSQDRDTQYF.

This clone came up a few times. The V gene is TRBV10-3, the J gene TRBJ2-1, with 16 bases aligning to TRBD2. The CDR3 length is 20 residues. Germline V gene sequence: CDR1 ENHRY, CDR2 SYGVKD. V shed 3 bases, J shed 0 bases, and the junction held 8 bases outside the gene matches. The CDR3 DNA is TGTGCCATCAGTGATACGGGACTAGCGGGAGGGAAGAGCTCCTACAATGAGCAGTTCTTC. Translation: CAISDTGLAGGKSSYNEQFF.

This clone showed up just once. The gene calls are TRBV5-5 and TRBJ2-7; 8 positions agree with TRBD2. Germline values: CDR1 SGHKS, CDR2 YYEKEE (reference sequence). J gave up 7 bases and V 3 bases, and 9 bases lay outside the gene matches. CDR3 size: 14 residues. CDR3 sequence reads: CASSSGREAREQYF. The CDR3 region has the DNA TGTGCCAGCAGCTCCGGGCGGGAGGCTCGGGAGCAGTACTTC.